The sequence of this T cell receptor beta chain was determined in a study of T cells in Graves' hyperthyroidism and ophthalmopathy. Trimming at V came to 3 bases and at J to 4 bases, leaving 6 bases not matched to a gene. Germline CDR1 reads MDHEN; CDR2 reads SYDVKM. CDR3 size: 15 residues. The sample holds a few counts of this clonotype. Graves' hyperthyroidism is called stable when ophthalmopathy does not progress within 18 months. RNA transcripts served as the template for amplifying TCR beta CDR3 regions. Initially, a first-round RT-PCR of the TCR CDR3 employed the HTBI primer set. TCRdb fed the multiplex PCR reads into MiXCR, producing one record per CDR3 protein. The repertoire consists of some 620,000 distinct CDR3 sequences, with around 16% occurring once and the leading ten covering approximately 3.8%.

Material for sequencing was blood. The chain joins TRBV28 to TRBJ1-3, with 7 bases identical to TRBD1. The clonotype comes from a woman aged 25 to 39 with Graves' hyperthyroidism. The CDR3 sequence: CASSFHSGGGNTIYF. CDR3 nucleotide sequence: TGTGCCAGCAGTTTTCACTCAGGGGGAGGAAACACCATATATTTT.